This TCR beta chain was retrieved from a study of cytomegalovirus exposure and HLA in healthy donors. Study conclusions and caveats: Accounts indicate the classifier identified cytomegalovirus status with strong specificity and sensitivity.

The CDR3 has 17 amino acids. Trimming cost V 5 bases and J 6 bases; bases outside gene matches: 12. Per germline, CDR1 MNHEY and CDR2 SMNVEV (reference sequence). Use of 60 Vbeta and 13 Jbeta primers characterized the PCR. Original processing notes: Unique TCR beta chains numbered around 75 million in a later analysis, with around 11 million shared. Generated by immunoSEQ multiplex PCR, the TCRdb table keeps only in-frame clones and is missing some. Clonal size and the V and J genes are those of that table, whereas D and trimming came from the DNA. The sample has 100,000 to 130,000 clones; 74% are singletons. A note on this clone: Its antigen remains unidentified.

Source material: PBMCs. This sequence originates from a woman aged 40 to 50 in good health and CMV-seropositive. The chain carries TRBV27 and TRBJ2-2; 10 bases are shared with TRBD2. CDR3: CASSLLRVAGGPGELFF. DNA of the CDR3: TGTGCCAGCAGTCTTCTCCGAGTAGCGGGGGGCCCCGGGGAGCTGTTTTTT.